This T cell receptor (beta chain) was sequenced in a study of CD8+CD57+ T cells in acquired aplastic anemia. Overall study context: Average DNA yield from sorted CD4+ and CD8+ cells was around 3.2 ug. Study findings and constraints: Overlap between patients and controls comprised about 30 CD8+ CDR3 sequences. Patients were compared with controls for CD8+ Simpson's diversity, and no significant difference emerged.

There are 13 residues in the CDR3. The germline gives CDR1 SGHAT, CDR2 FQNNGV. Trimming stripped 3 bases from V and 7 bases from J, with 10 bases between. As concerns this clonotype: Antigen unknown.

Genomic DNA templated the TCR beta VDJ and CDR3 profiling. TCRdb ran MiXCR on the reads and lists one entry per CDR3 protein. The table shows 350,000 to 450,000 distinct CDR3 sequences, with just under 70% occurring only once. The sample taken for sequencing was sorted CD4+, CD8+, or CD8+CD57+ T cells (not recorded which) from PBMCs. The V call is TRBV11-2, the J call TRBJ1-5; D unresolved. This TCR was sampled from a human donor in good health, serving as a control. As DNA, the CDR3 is TGTGCCAGCAGCTTGGTACCGGGGCAGCCCCAGCATTTT. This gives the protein CASSLVPGQPQHF.